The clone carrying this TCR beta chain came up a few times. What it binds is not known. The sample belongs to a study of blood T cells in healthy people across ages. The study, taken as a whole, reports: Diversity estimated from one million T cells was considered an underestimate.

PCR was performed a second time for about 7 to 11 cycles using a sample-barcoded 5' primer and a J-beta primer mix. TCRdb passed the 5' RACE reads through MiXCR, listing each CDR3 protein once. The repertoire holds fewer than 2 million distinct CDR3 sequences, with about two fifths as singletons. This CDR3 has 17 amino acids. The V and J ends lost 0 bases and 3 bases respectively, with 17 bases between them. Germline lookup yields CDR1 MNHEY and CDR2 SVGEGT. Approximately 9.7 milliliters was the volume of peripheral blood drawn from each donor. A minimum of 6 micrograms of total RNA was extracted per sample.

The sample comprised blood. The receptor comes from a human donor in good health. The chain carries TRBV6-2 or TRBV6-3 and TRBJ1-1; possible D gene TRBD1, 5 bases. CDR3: CASSYSTRGALDTEAFF. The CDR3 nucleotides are TGTGCCAGCAGTTACTCGACGCGAGGGGCGCTGGACACTGAAGCTTTCTTT.